The source of this TCR beta chain is a study of T cell responses to AZD1222 COVID-19 vaccine. Study summary: Pooled in the analysis were second doses at about 4 or about 12 weeks.

Trimming took 9 bases from V and 1 from J, leaving 19 bases between them. The CDR3 is 15 amino acids. Germline lookup yields CDR1 LNHDA and CDR2 SQIVND (reference sequence). As for this clone: Antigen specificity is unknown.

Overall study results and limits: Among the donors, most were white British and more were female, and clonal diversity was possibly underestimated. Baseline testing showed seropositivity in only 6 or 7 AZD1222 recipients. Spike as a whole was targeted by vaccine-associated CD4 TCRs, dominant at 160-218 and 743-854.

The repertoire was sequenced with immunoSEQ multiplex PCR; TCRdb's copy has only in-frame clones and lacks some. Counted here are some 130,000 clones, roughly 90% occurring once; the ten biggest clones make up 3.5% to 4.5%. Sequenced material: peripheral blood, taken on day 0 of AZD1222 vaccination. This chain joins TRBV19 and TRBJ2-7, with D perhaps matching TRBD2 (5 bases). This TCR was sampled from an adult in good health. CDR3 amino acids: CASSSSAGYSYEQYF. The CDR3 coding sequence is TGTGCCAGCTCAAGTTCGGCGGGCTATTCCTACGAGCAGTACTTC.